The clone carrying this T cell receptor (beta chain) occurred many times. Its antigen remains unknown. From germline, CDR1 is MDHEN and CDR2 SYDVKM. This CDR3 spans 18 amino acids. The junction had 11 bases not matched to a gene; V was cut back by 2 bases and J by 0 bases. This sample was included in a study of T cells in Graves' hyperthyroidism and ophthalmopathy. Overall study findings and caveats: In validation, the model predicted ophthalmopathy. These predictions came a median roughly six months before onset.

Researchers took RNA transcripts and amplified the TCR beta CDR3 regions from them. An initial round of RT-PCR targeting the TCR CDR3 relied on the HTBI primer set. MiXCR was run by TCRdb on the multiplex PCR reads, yielding one entry per CDR3 protein. The table records some 200,000 distinct CDR3 sequences, around 17% of them present only once. This chain connects TRBV28 to TRBJ2-7, with TRBD1 matching 9 bases. The source material was blood. This TCR was sampled from a woman aged 45-65 years with Graves' hyperthyroidism. CDR3 region: CASSLAPKTGGNSYEQYF. DNA for the CDR3: TGTGCCAGCAGTTTAGCCCCGAAGACAGGGGGAAACTCCTACGAGCAGTACTTC.